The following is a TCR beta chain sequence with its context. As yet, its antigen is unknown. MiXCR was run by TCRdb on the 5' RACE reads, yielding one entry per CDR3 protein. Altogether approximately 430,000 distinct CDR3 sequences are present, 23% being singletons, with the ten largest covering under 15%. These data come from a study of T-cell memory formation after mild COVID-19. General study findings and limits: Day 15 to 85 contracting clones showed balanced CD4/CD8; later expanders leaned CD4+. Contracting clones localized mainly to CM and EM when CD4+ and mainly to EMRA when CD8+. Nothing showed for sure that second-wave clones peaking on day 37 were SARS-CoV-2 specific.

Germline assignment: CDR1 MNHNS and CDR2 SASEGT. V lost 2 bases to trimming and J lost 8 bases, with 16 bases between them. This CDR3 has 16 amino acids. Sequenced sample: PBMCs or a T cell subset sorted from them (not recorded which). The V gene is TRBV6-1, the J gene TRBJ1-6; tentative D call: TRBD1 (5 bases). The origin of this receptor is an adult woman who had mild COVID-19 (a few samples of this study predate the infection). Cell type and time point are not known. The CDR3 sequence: CASSEMEGMAYSPLHF. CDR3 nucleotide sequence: TGTGCCAGCAGTGAAATGGAGGGGATGGCCTATTCACCCCTCCACTTT.